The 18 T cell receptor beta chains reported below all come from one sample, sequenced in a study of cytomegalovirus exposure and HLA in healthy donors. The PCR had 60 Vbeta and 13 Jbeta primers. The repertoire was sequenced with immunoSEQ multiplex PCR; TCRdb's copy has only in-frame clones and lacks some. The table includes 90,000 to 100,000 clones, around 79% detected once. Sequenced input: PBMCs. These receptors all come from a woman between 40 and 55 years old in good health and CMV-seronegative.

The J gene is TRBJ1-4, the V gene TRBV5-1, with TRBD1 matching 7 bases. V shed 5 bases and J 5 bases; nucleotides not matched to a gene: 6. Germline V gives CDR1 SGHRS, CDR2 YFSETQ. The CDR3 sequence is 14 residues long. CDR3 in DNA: TGCGCCAGCAGGCAAGGGACAGCGAATGAAAAACTGTTTTTT. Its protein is CASRQGTANEKLFF.

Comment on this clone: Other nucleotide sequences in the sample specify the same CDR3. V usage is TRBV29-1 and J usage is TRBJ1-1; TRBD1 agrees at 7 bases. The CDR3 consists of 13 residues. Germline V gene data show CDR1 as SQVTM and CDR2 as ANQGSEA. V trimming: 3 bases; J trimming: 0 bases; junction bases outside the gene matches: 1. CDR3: CSVEGQLNTEAFF. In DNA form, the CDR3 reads TGCAGCGTTGAGGGACAGTTGAACACTGAAGCTTTCTTT.

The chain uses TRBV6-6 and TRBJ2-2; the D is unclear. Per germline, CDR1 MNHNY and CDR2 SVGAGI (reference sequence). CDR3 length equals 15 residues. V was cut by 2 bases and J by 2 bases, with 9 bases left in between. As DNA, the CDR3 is TGTGCCAGCAGTTACGGGCAGAGTAACACCGGGGAGCTGTTTTTT. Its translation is CASSYGQSNTGELFF.

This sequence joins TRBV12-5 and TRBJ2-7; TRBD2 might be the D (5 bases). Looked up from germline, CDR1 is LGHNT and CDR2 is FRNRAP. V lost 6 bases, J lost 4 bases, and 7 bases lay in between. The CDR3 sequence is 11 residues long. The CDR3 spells CASGDWYEQYF. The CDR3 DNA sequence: TGTGCTAGTGGGGACTGGTACGAGCAGTACTTC.

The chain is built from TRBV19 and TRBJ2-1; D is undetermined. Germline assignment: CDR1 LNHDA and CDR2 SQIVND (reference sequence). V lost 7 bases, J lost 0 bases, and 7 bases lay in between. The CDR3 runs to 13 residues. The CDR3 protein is CASTRSSYNEQFF. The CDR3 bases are TGTGCCAGTACCCGGAGCTCCTACAATGAGCAGTTCTTC.

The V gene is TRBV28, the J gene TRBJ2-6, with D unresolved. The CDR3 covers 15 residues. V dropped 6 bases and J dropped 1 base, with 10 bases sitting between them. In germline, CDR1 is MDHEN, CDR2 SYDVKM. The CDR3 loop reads CASRSGSSGANVLTF. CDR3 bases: TGTGCCAGCAGATCTGGCTCTTCTGGGGCCAACGTCCTGACTTTC.

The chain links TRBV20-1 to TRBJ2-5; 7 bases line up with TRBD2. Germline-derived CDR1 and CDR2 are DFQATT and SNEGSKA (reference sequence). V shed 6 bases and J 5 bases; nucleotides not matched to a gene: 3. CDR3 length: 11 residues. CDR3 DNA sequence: TGCAGTGCCATGGGAGGGGAGACCCAGTACTTC. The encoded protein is CSAMGGETQYF.

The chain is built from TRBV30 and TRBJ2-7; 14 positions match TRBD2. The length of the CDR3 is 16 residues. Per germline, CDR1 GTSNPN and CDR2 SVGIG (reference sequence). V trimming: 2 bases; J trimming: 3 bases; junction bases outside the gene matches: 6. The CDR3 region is CAWSPLGLAGDYEQYF. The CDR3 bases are TGTGCCTGGAGTCCCCTGGGACTAGCGGGGGACTACGAGCAGTACTTC.

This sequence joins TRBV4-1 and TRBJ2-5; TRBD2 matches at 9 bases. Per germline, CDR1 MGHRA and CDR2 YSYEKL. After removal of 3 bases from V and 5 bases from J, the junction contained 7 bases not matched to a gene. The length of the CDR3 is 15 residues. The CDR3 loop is CASSQRAGGRETQYF. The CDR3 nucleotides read TGCGCCAGCAGCCAGAGAGCGGGGGGCAGGGAGACCCAGTACTTC.

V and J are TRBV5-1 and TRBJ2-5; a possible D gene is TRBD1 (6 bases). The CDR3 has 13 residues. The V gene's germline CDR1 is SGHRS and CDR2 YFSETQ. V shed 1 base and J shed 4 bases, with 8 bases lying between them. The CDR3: CASSLTGPETQYF. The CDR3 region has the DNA TGCGCCAGCAGCTTGACAGGGCCAGAGACCCAGTACTTC. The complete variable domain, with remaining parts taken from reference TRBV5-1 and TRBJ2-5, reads KAGVTQTPRYLIKTRGQQVTLSCSPISGHRSVSWYQQTPGQGLQFLFEYFSETQRNKGNFPGRFSGRQFSNSRSEMNVSTLELGDSALYLCASSLTGPETQYFGPGTRLLVL.

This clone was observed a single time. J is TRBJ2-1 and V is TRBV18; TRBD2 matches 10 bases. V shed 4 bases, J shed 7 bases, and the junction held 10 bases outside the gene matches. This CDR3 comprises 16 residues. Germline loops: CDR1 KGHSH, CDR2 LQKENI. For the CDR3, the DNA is TGTGCCAGCTCACTCTCAGCGGGGGGGCTAAGTAATGAGCAGTTCTTC. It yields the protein CASSLSAGGLSNEQFF.

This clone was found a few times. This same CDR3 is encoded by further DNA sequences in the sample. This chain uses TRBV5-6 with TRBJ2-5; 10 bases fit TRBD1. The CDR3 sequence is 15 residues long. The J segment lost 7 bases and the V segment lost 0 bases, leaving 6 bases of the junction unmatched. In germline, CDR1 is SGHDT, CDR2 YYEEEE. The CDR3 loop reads CASSLGQGARGTQYF. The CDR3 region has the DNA TGTGCCAGCAGCTTGGGACAGGGGGCAAGGGGGACCCAGTACTTC.

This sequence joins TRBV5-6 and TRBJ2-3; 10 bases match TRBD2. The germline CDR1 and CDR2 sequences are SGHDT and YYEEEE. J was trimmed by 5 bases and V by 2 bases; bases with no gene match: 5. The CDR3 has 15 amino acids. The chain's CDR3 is CASSFQRGGRDTQYF. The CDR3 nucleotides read TGTGCCAGCAGCTTCCAGCGGGGGGGCCGAGATACGCAGTATTTT.

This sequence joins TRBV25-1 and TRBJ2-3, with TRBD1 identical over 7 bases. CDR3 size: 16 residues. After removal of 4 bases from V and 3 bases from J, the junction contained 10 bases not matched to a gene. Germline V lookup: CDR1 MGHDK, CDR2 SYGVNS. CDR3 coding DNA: TGTGCCAGCAGTGTGGATACAGGGGCTAATACAGATACGCAGTATTTT. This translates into CASSVDTGANTDTQYF.

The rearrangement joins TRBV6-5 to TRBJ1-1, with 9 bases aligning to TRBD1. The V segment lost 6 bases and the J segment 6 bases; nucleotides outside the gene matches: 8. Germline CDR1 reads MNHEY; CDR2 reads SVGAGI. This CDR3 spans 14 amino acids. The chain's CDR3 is CASSPLDRGSEAFF. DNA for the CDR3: TGTGCCAGCAGCCCCCTGGACAGGGGCTCTGAAGCTTTCTTT.

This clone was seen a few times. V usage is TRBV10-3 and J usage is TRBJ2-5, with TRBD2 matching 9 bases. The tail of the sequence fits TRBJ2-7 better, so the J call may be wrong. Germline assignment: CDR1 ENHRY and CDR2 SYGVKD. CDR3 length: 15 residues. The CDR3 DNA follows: TGTGCCATCAGGCGGGAGGGACTAGAGGGATACGAGCAGTACTTC. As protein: CAIRREGLEGYEQYF.

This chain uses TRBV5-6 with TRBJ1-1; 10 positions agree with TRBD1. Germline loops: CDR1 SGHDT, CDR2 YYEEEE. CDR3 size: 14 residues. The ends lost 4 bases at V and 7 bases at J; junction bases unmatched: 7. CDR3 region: CASSGTGVLFEAFF. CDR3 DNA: TGTGCCAGCAGCGGGACAGGGGTCTTGTTTGAAGCTTTCTTT.

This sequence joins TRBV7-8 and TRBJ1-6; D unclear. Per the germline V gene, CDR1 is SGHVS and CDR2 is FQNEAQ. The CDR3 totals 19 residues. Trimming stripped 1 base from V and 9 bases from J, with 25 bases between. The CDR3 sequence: CASSLVRGLRIGSSSPLHF. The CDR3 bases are TGTGCCAGCAGCTTAGTCCGTGGACTCCGTATCGGATCTAGTTCACCCCTCCACTTT.